This entry lists 32 T cell receptor beta chains sequenced from one sample in a study of shared clonotypes between healthy human individuals. Sequencing was performed with immunoSEQ multiplex PCR; in TCRdb, only in-frame clones are kept and a portion is missing. The table shows under 2,500,000 clones, with 90% to 97% occurring only once. Sequenced material: naive CD4+ T cells sorted from blood. This sample's subset: CD45RA+ positively selected. The receptors stem from a young man in good health.

The chain is built from TRBV2 and TRBJ2-7; no firm D call. Germline assignment: CDR1 SNHLY and CDR2 FYNNEI. V lost 3 bases to trimming and J lost 0 bases, with 9 bases between them. The CDR3 length is 14 residues. The CDR3 region is CASSDTVSSYEQYF. CDR3 sequence (DNA): TGTGCCAGCAGTGATACGGTTAGCTCCTACGAGCAGTACTTC.

The genes are TRBV7-9 and TRBJ2-7, with a tentative D call TRBD1 (5 bases). The V end was cut by 5 bases, the J end by 0 bases, with 11 bases between. The CDR3 contains 14 residues. Per germline, CDR1 SEHNR and CDR2 FQNEAQ (reference sequence). The CDR3 DNA is TGTGCCAGCAGCCCGATGGGGCCCTCCTACGAGCAGTACTTC. It encodes CASSPMGPSYEQYF.

This chain uses TRBV27 with TRBJ1-2; weak D call: TRBD1 (5 bases). Trimming took 6 bases from V and 4 from J, leaving 21 bases between them. Germline V CDR1 and CDR2: MNHEY, SMNVEV (reference sequence). The CDR3 runs to 16 residues. CDR3 residues: CASSFITTQGLYGYTF. The CDR3 DNA follows: TGTGCCAGCAGCTTTATAACAACCCAGGGCCTCTATGGCTACACCTTC.

This rearrangement joins TRBV21-1 to TRBJ1-1; whether TRBD1, the table's D call, matches the DNA was not checked. TRBV21-1 is described as a pseudogene. The CDR3 is 16 residues long. DNA for the CDR3: TGTGCCAGCAGCAAACTCGGCAGGTGGATGAACACTGAAGCTTTCTTT. Its translation is CASSKLGRWMNTEAFF.

V is TRBV4-1 and J is TRBJ2-7; the D is unclear. Germline V lookup: CDR1 MGHRA, CDR2 YSYEKL. CDR3 size: 13 residues. Between the trimmed V and J ends, which lost 2 bases and 3 bases, there was a span of 8 bases. The chain's CDR3 is CASSQPYFYEQYF. Here the CDR3 DNA reads TGCGCCAGCAGCCAACCGTACTTCTACGAGCAGTACTTC.

V is TRBV5-4 and J is TRBJ2-5, with 8 bases that match TRBD1. The trim removed 4 bases at V and 4 bases at J, leaving 3 bases unmatched. The CDR3 extends over 13 amino acids. The V gene's germline CDR1 is SGHNT and CDR2 YYREEE (reference sequence). CDR3 coding DNA: TGTGCCAGCAGCAATGACAGGGGAGAGACCCAGTACTTC. This gives the protein CASSNDRGETQYF.

In this sample, this clone turned up a few times. The J gene is TRBJ1-6, the V gene TRBV11-3; D remains ambiguous. Germline V gene lookup returns CDR1 SGHNT and CDR2 YENEEA. The CDR3 totals 12 residues. Trimming removed 5 bases from V and 12 bases from J, with 11 bases in between. The CDR3 DNA is TGTGCCAGCAGCCGGGTTGGCGGACCCCTCCACTTT. It codes for CASSRVGGPLHF. Using reference TRBV11-3 and TRBJ1-6 for the parts outside the CDR3, the full variable domain is EAGVVQSPRYKIIEKKQPVAFWCNPISGHNTLYWYLQNLGQGPELLIRYENEEAVDDSQLPKDRFSAERLKGVDSTLKIQPAELGDSAVYLCASSRVGGPLHFGNGTRLTVT.

Notes on this clone: This sample also contains other DNA sequences that code for the same CDR3. The rearrangement joins TRBV27 to TRBJ1-2; D perhaps matches TRBD1 (5 bases). With 2 bases removed from V and 4 bases from J, the gap between germline ends came to 8 bases. The CDR3 is 13 residues long. The germline CDR1 and CDR2 sequences are MNHEY and SMNVEV (reference sequence). The CDR3, as DNA: TGTGCCAGCAGTTTAGCGGGGCCCTATGGCTACACCTTC. The encoded protein is CASSLAGPYGYTF.

A note on this clone: At the DNA level, this CDR3 is encoded by other sequences in the same sample as well. The rearrangement joins TRBV19 to TRBJ1-5, with D maybe TRBD1 (5 bases). Germline CDR1 and CDR2: LNHDA and SQIVND (reference sequence). The CDR3 sequence is 15 residues long. The V gene lost 3 bases and the J gene lost 1 base, with 10 bases spanning the gap. In DNA form, the CDR3 reads TGTGCCAGTAGTATTGGGGGACTGAGCAATCAGCCCCAGCATTTT. Translation: CASSIGGLSNQPQHF.

The chain uses TRBV10-2 and TRBJ1-6; D unresolved. Germline assignment: CDR1 WSHSY and CDR2 SAAADI. The CDR3 runs to 14 residues. V lost 2 bases, J lost 8 bases, and 10 bases lay in between. As DNA, the CDR3 is TGCGCCAGCAGTGAGCAGCGATGGGATTCACCCCTCCACTTT. It codes for CASSEQRWDSPLHF.

The chain joins TRBV6-6 to TRBJ2-7; 14 nucleotides agree with TRBD2. V dropped 6 bases and J dropped 6; count of bases not matched to a gene: 7. Germline values: CDR1 MNHNY, CDR2 SVGAGI (reference sequence). The CDR3 has 15 residues. Here the CDR3 reads CASSSTGTSGSEQYF. In DNA form, the CDR3 reads TGTGCCAGCAGCTCGACCGGGACTAGCGGGAGCGAGCAGTACTTC.

This chain links TRBV7-2 with TRBJ1-5; TRBD1 might be the D (6 bases). V shed 5 bases and J shed 3 bases, with 11 bases lying between them. Germline CDR1 and CDR2: SGHTA and FQGNSA. CDR3 length: 14 amino acids. CDR3 loop: CASSLRQDNQPQHF. CDR3 bases: TGTGCCAGCAGCCTAAGACAGGACAATCAGCCCCAGCATTTT. Full variable domain (missing parts from reference TRBV7-2 and TRBJ1-5): GAGVSQSPSNKVTEKGKDVELRCDPISGHTALYWYRQSLGQGLEFLIYFQGNSAPDKSGLPSDRFSAERTGGSVSTLTIQRTQQEDSAVYLCASSLRQDNQPQHFGDGTRLSIL.

The J gene is TRBJ2-3, the V gene TRBV18, with D perhaps matching TRBD2 (5 bases). Germline V lookup: CDR1 KGHSH, CDR2 LQKENI. Deletions cut 1 base from V and 2 bases from J, with 16 bases between. The CDR3 contains 17 residues. The CDR3 reads CASSPLSSWLSTDTQYF. The CDR3 DNA is TGTGCCAGCTCACCACTCTCTAGCTGGCTTTCCACAGATACGCAGTATTTT.

This sequence joins TRBV18 and TRBJ2-5; 7 bases match TRBD1. The J segment lost 2 bases and the V segment lost 4 bases, leaving 10 bases of the junction unmatched. Germline V gives CDR1 KGHSH, CDR2 LQKENI. This CDR3 region has 16 residues. The DNA of the CDR3 is TGTGCCAGCTCACTCGGACAGGTGATACAACAAGAGACCCAGTACTTC. Amino acid sequence: CASSLGQVIQQETQYF.

This clone was seen just once. J is TRBJ1-4 and V is TRBV11-2, with D possibly TRBD1 on 6 matching bases. Trimming pared 1 base from V and 5 bases from J, leaving 14 bases between. The CDR3 totals 16 residues. CDR1 and CDR2 (germline): SGHAT, FQNNGV. The CDR3 DNA sequence: TGTGCCAGCAGCTTAGTCCAGACAGGCCACAATGAAAAACTGTTTTTT. Translated: CASSLVQTGHNEKLFF.

This clone was seen once. This chain uses TRBV28 with TRBJ1-4; D is uncertain. The CDR3 length is 14 residues. V gave up 3 bases and J gave up 7 bases, with 12 bases separating them. The germline V gene has CDR1 MDHEN and CDR2 SYDVKM. The CDR3: CASSFGGLVEKLFF. CDR3 sequence (DNA): TGTGCCAGCAGTTTCGGCGGCTTGGTTGAAAAACTGTTTTTT. Full variable domain (outside the CDR3, taken from reference TRBV28 and TRBJ1-4): DVKVTQSSRYLVKRTGEKVFLECVQDMDHENMFWYRQDPGLGLRLIYFSYDVKMKEKGDIPEGYSVSREKKERFSLILESASTNQTSMYLCASSFGGLVEKLFFGSGTQLSVL.

The chain joins TRBV28 to TRBJ1-6; TRBD1 matches 7 bases. Germline CDR1 is MDHEN and CDR2 is SYDVKM. The CDR3 spans 16 residues. J gave up 9 bases and V 5 bases, and 13 bases lay outside the gene matches. The CDR3 nucleotides read TGTGCCAGCAGTGGAGGGACAGTGGGTCTTAGTTCACCCCTCCACTTT. Protein: CASSGGTVGLSSPLHF. The whole variable domain, filled in from reference TRBV28 and TRBJ1-6, reads DVKVTQSSRYLVKRTGEKVFLECVQDMDHENMFWYRQDPGLGLRLIYFSYDVKMKEKGDIPEGYSVSREKKERFSLILESASTNQTSMYLCASSGGTVGLSSPLHFGNGTRLTVT.

The J gene is TRBJ2-7, the V gene TRBV29-1; D is possibly TRBD1 or TRBD2 (5 bases each). Looked up from germline, CDR1 is SQVTM and CDR2 is ANQGSEA. Trimming removed 2 bases at V and 3 bases at J, with 11 bases between. The CDR3 loop spans 13 amino acids. The CDR3 reads CSVESGTLYEQYF. In DNA form, the CDR3 reads TGCAGCGTTGAATCCGGGACCCTCTACGAGCAGTACTTC.

The V and J genes are TRBV9 and TRBJ2-7; D possibly corresponds to TRBD1 (5 bases). Between the trimmed V and J ends, which lost 1 base and 1 base, there was a span of 12 bases. Germline loops: CDR1 SGDLS, CDR2 YYNGEE. The CDR3 is 15 residues long. CDR3 DNA sequence: TGTGCCAGCAGCGTAACGCAGCAGGGATCCTACGAGCAGTACTTC. Its protein product is CASSVTQQGSYEQYF.

V gene TRBV28 combines with J gene TRBJ2-7, with a tentative D call TRBD1 (5 bases). The CDR3 has 14 amino acids. The germline V gene encodes CDR1 MDHEN and CDR2 SYDVKM. V was trimmed by 5 bases and J by 0 bases, leaving 11 bases between them. CDR3 in amino acids: CASSPPGHSYEQYF. The DNA for the CDR3 is TGTGCCAGCAGTCCCCCCGGACACTCCTACGAGCAGTACTTC. Full variable domain (outside the CDR3, taken from reference TRBV28 and TRBJ2-7): DVKVTQSSRYLVKRTGEKVFLECVQDMDHENMFWYRQDPGLGLRLIYFSYDVKMKEKGDIPEGYSVSREKKERFSLILESASTNQTSMYLCASSPPGHSYEQYFGPGTRLTVT.

The chain combines TRBV5-4 with TRBJ2-7, with TRBD2 identical over 12 bases. This CDR3 contains 15 residues. V dropped 4 bases and J dropped 3; count of bases not matched to a gene: 5. From germline, CDR1 is SGHNT and CDR2 YYREEE (reference sequence). CDR3 amino acids: CASSTRTSGDYEQYF. The DNA for the CDR3 is TGTGCCAGCAGCACCCGGACTAGCGGGGACTACGAGCAGTACTTC.

V is TRBV29-1 and J is TRBJ2-3; no clear D. The CDR3 is made up of 15 amino acids. CDR1 SQVTM and CDR2 ANQGSEA come from the germline V gene. V was cut by 4 bases and J by 1 base, with 15 bases left in between. The DNA of the CDR3 is TGCAGCGTTGTAGATCCAGTCCCTGGCACAGATACGCAGTATTTT. Protein sequence: CSVVDPVPGTDTQYF.

This chain connects TRBV30 to TRBJ1-2, with TRBD1 matching 8 bases. The CDR3 spans 13 residues. The ends lost 3 bases at V and 3 bases at J; junction bases unmatched: 3. Germline V gene sequence: CDR1 GTSNPN, CDR2 SVGIG (reference sequence). The CDR3 spells CAWSPQGDYGYTF. CDR3 coding DNA: TGTGCCTGGAGCCCACAGGGGGACTATGGCTACACCTTC.

In regard to this clone: The same CDR3 also results from other DNA sequences found in this sample. V gene TRBV19 combines with J gene TRBJ2-3; no clear D gene. V lost 3 bases and J lost 4, with 8 bases in between. Germline CDR1 is LNHDA and CDR2 is SQIVND (reference sequence). CDR3 length: 13 amino acids. In DNA, the CDR3 is TGTGCCAGTAGTATCCGTAGGGCAGATACGCAGTATTTT. Translating gives CASSIRRADTQYF.

J is TRBJ1-1 and V is TRBV4-3, with D unclear. V gave up 3 bases and J gave up 4 bases, with 3 bases separating them. The length of the CDR3 is 11 residues. CDR1 and CDR2 from the germline V gene are LGHNA and YSLEER. For the CDR3, the DNA is TGCGCCAGCAGCCAGGGCACTGAAGCTTTCTTT. This gives the protein CASSQGTEAFF.

With regard to this clone: Other DNA sequences from this sample encode an identical CDR3 as well. This sequence joins TRBV28 and TRBJ1-2, with D unresolved. V lost 3 bases, J lost 0 bases, and 5 bases lay in between. CDR3 size: 13 residues. Germline lookup yields CDR1 MDHEN and CDR2 SYDVKM. CDR3 sequence reads: CASSLAANYGYTF. The CDR3 DNA reads TGTGCCAGCAGTTTGGCAGCTAACTATGGCTACACCTTC.

The chain employs TRBV2 and TRBJ1-1, with unresolved D. The CDR3 extends over 15 amino acids. The ends were cut back, 8 bases at V and 3 bases at J, with 19 bases in the middle. From germline, CDR1 is SNHLY and CDR2 FYNNEI. CDR3 protein: CASGGKTSSYTEAFF. In nucleotides, the CDR3 is TGTGCCAGCGGAGGGAAGACATCTTCGTACACTGAAGCTTTCTTT.

The genes are TRBV10-3 and TRBJ2-5, with 8 bases aligning to TRBD2. The V gene end was trimmed by 4 bases and the J gene end by 3 bases; junction bases not matched to a gene: 1. Per germline, CDR1 ENHRY and CDR2 SYGVKD. The CDR3 consists of 13 residues. The CDR3 here is CAISAGGEETQYF. The CDR3 coding sequence is TGTGCCATCAGTGCGGGGGGGGAAGAGACCCAGTACTTC.

Comments on this clone: The identical CDR3 is also encoded by other nucleotide sequences in the sample. V is TRBV7-2 and J is TRBJ2-7; unclear D gene. Germline-derived CDR1 and CDR2 are SGHTA and FQGNSA. This CDR3 is built from 14 residues. The V gene lost 1 base and the J gene lost 1 base, with 8 bases spanning the gap. The CDR3, as DNA: TGTGCCAGCAGCTTAGGAGGCACGTCCTACGAGCAGTACTTC. It encodes CASSLGGTSYEQYF. Drawing the rest from reference TRBV7-2 and TRBJ2-7, the complete variable domain is GAGVSQSPSNKVTEKGKDVELRCDPISGHTALYWYRQSLGQGLEFLIYFQGNSAPDKSGLPSDRFSAERTGGSVSTLTIQRTQQEDSAVYLCASSLGGTSYEQYFGPGTRLTVT.

The J gene is TRBJ2-7, the V gene TRBV5-1; a weak D match, TRBD1 (6 bases). CDR3 length: 14 amino acids. Germline assignment: CDR1 SGHRS and CDR2 YFSETQ. V lost 1 base and J lost 3, with 11 bases in between. In nucleotides, the CDR3 is TGCGCCAGCAGCTTGCAGGGGAATAGCTACGAGCAGTACTTC. Residues: CASSLQGNSYEQYF.

This clone was seen only once. This chain uses TRBV2 with TRBJ1-6; 7 bases are shared with TRBD1. With 4 bases clipped from V and 9 bases from J, the junction kept 6 bases outside the gene matches. Germline V gene sequence: CDR1 SNHLY, CDR2 FYNNEI. The CDR3 is 14 amino acids. The CDR3 DNA sequence: TGTGCCAGCAGTGTTCAGACAGGGCCTTCACCCCTCCACTTT. The encoded protein is CASSVQTGPSPLHF.

This clone was counted a few times. The chain recombines TRBV7-2 with TRBJ2-1; 11 nucleotides match TRBD2. Per the germline V gene, CDR1 is SGHTA and CDR2 is FQGNSA. The CDR3 is made up of 17 amino acids. The junction had 3 bases not matched to a gene; V was cut back by 2 bases and J by 0 bases. CDR3 bases: TGTGCCAGCAGCTTACGACTAGCGGGGAGCTCCTACAATGAGCAGTTCTTC. Its translation: CASSLRLAGSSYNEQFF. Combining the CDR3 with reference TRBV7-2 and TRBJ2-1 gives the whole variable domain GAGVSQSPSNKVTEKGKDVELRCDPISGHTALYWYRQSLGQGLEFLIYFQGNSAPDKSGLPSDRFSAERTGGSVSTLTIQRTQQEDSAVYLCASSLRLAGSSYNEQFFGPGTRLTVL.